This record concerns one TCR beta chain sequence. This sample is part of a study of T cell responses to AZD1222 COVID-19 vaccine. Generated by immunoSEQ multiplex PCR, the TCRdb table keeps only in-frame clones and is missing some. Among under 170,000 clones, 90% were seen once, and the ten largest hold roughly 3.2%. From germline, CDR1 is KGHSH and CDR2 LQKENI. V was cut by 6 bases and J by 2 bases, with 16 bases left in between. This CDR3 is 15 amino acids long. Sequencing was performed on peripheral blood, taken 28 days after the second AZD1222 dose. The chain carries TRBV18 and TRBJ1-2; maybe TRBD1 (6 bases). The origin of this receptor is an adult who received the AZD1222 COVID-19 vaccine. The DNA of the CDR3 is TGTGCCAGCTCGGCAGTTGGGGGGCTGAACTATGGCTACACCTTC. Protein sequence: CASSAVGGLNYGYTF.